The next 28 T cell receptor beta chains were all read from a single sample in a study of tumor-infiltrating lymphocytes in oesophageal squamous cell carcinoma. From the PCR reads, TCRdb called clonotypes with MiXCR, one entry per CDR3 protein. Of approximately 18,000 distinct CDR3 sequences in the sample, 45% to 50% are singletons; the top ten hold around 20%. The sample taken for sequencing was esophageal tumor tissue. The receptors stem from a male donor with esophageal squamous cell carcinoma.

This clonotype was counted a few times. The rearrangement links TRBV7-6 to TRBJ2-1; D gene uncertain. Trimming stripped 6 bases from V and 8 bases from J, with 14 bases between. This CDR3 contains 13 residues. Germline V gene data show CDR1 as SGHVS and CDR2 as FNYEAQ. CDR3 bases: TGTGCCAGCAGAACCGAAAGCTGGGATGAGCAGTTCTTC. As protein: CASRTESWDEQFF.

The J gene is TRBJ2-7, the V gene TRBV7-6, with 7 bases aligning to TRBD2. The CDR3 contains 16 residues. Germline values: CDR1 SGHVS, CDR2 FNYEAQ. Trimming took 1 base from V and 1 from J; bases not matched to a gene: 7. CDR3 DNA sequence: TGTGCCAGCAGCTTAGAGGTCAGCGGGGCTTCCTACGAGCAGTACTTC. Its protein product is CASSLEVSGASYEQYF.

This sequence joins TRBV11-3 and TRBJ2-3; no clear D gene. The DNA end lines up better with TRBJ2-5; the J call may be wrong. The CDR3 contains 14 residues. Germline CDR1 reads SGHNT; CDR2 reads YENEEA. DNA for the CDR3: TGTGCCAGCAGCTTAGGAATGGGCGGAGAGACCCAGTACTTC. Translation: CASSLGMGGETQYF.

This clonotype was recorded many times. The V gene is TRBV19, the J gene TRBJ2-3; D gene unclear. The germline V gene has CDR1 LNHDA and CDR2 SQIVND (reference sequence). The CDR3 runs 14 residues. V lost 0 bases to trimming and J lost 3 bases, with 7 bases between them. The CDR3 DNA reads TGTGCCAGTAGTATAGATCTGGGGACAGATACGCAGTATTTT. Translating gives CASSIDLGTDTQYF.

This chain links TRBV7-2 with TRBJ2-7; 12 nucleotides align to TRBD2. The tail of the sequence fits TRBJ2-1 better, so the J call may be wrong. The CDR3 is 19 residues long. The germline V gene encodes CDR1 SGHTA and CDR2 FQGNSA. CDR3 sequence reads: CASSYLAGGQRSSYNEQFF. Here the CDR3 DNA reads TGTGCCAGCAGCTACCTAGCGGGAGGGCAACGGAGCTCCTACAATGAGCAGTTCTTC.

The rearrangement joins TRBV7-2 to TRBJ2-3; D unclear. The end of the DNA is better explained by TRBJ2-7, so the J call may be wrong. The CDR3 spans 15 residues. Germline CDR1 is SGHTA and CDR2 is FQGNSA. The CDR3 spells CASSLRDGSYNEQYF. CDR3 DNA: TGTGCCAGCAGTCTTAGGGATGGTTCTTACAATGAGCAGTACTTC.

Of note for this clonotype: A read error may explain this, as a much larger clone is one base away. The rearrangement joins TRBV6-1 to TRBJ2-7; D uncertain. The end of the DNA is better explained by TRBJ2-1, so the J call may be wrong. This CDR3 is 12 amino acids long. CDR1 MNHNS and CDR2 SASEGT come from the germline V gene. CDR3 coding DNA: TGTGCCAGCAGTGAAGGACCCTCGGCGCAGTTCTTC. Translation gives CASSEGPSAQFF.

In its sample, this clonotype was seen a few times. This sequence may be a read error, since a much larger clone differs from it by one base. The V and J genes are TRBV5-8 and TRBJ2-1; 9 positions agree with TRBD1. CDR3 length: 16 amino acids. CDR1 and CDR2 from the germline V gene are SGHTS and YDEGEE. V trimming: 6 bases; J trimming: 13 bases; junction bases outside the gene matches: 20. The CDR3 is CASTIGLGQGQETQFF. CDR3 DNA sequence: TGTGCCAGCACCATAGGGTTAGGACAGGGGCAAGAGACCCAGTTCTTC. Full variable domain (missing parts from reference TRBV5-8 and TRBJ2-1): EAGVTQSPTHLIKTRGQQATLRCSPISGHTSVYWYQQALGLGLQFLLWYDEGEERNRGNFPPRFSGRQFPNYSSELNVNALELEDSALYLCASTIGLGQGQETQFFGPGTRLTVL.

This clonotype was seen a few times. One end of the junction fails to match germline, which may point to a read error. CDR3 sequence reads: CASSLAYSPSYEQYF. As DNA, the CDR3 is TGTGCCAGCAGCTTGGCCTACTCCCCCTCCTACGAGCAGTACTTC. The J gene is TRBJ2-1, the V gene TRBV5-3; D not certain. The end of the DNA is better explained by TRBJ2-7, so the J call may be wrong. TRBV5-3 carries the ORF label, with uncertain function. CDR3 length equals 15 residues.

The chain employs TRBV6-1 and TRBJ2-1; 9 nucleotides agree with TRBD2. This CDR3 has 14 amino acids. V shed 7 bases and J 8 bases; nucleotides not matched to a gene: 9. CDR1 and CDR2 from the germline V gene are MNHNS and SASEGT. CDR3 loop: CASKRGLAGDEQFF. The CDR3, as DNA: TGTGCCAGCAAACGGGGACTAGCTGGCGATGAGCAGTTCTTC.

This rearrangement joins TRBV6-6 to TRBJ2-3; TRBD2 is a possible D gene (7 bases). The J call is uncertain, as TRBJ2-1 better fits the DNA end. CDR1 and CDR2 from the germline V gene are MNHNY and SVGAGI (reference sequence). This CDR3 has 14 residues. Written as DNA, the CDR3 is TGTGCCAGCAGTTACTCACAGGGACTATTTGAGCAGTTCTTC. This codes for CASSYSQGLFEQFF.

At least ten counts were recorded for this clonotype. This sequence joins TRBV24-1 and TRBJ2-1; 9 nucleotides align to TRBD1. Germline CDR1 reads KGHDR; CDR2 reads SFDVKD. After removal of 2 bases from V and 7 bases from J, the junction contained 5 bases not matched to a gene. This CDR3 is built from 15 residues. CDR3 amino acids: CATSDWDRASNEQFF. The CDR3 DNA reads TGTGCCACCAGTGATTGGGACAGGGCCTCTAATGAGCAGTTCTTC.

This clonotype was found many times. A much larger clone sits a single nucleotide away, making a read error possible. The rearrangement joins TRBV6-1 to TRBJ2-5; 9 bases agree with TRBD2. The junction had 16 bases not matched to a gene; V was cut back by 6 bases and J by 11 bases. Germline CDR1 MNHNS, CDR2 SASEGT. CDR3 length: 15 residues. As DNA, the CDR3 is TGTGCCAGCAGAATACTAGCGGGTAGCTACAATGAGCAGTACTTC. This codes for CASRILAGSYNEQYF.

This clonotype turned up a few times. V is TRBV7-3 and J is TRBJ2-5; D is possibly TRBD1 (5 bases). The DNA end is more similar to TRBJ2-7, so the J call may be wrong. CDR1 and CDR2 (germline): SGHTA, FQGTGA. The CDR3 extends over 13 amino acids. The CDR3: CASSIGHLYEQYF. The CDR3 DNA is TGTGCCAGCAGCATCGGACACCTATACGAGCAGTACTTC.

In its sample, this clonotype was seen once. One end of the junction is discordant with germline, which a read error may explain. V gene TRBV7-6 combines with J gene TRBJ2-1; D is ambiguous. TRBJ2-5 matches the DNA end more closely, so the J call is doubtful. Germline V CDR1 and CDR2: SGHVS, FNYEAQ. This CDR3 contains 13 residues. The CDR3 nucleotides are TGTACCAGCAGCTTAAGGCAGAAAGAGACCCAGTACTTC. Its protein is CTSSLRQKETQYF.

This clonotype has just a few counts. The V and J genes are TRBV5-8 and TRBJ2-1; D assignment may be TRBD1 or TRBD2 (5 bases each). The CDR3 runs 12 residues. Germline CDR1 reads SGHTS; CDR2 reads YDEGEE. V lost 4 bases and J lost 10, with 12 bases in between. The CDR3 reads CASSADWGEQFF. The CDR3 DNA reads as TGTGCCAGCAGCGCGGACTGGGGGGAGCAGTTCTTC.

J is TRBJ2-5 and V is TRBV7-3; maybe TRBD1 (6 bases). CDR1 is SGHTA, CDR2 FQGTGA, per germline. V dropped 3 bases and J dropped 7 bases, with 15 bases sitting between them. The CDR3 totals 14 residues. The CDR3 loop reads CASSLMGAEGTQYF. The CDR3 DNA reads TGTGCCAGCAGCTTGATGGGGGCCGAAGGGACCCAGTACTTC. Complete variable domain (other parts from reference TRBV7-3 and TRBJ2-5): GAGVSQTPSNKVTEKGKYVELRCDPISGHTALYWYRQSLGQGPEFLIYFQGTGAADDSGLPNDRFFAVRPEGSVSTLKIQRTERGDSAVYLCASSLMGAEGTQYFGPGTRLLVL.

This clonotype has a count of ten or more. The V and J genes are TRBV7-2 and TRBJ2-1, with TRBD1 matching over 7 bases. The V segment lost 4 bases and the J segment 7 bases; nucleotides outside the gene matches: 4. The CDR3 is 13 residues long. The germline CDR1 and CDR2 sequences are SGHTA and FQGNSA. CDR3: CASSWGQTNEQFF. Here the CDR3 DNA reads TGTGCCAGCAGCTGGGGACAGACAAATGAGCAGTTCTTC.

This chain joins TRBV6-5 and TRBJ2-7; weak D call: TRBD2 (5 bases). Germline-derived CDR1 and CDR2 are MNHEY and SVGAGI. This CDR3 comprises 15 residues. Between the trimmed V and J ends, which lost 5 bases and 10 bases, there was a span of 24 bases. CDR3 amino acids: CASSEWRQSLSGQYF. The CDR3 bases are TGTGCCAGCAGTGAATGGCGGCAGAGCCTATCGGGACAGTACTTC.

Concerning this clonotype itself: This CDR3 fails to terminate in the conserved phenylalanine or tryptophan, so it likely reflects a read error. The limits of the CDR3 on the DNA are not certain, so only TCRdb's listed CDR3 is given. The CDR3 sequence is CAARDRPTMSSSSAP. V gene TRBV6-1 combines with J gene TRBJ1-1; the table's D call, TRBD1, has no DNA check behind it. The germline V gene encodes CDR1 MNHNS and CDR2 SASEGT. Both ends counted, the CDR3 spans 15 residues.

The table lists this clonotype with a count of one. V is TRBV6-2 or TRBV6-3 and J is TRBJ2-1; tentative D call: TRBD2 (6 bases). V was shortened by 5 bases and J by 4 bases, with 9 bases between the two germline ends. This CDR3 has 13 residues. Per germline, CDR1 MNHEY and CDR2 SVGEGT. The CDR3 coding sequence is TGTGCCAGCAGTGCCGGGAGATACAATGAGCAGTTCTTC. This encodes CASSAGRYNEQFF.

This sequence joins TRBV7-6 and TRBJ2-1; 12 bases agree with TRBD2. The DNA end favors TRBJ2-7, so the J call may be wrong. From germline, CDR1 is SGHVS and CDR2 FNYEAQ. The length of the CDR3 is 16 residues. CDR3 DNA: TGTGCCAGCAGCAGTCCTAGCGGGAGGGGAGTAGTAGGGCAGTACTTC. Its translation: CASSSPSGRGVVGQYF.

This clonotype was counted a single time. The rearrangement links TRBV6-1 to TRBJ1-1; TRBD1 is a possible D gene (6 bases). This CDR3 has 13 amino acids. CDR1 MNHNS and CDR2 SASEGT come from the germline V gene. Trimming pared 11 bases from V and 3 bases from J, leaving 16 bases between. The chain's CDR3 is CAGSEYRDTEAFF. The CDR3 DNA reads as TGTGCCGGCTCCGAGTACAGGGACACTGAAGCTTTCTTT.

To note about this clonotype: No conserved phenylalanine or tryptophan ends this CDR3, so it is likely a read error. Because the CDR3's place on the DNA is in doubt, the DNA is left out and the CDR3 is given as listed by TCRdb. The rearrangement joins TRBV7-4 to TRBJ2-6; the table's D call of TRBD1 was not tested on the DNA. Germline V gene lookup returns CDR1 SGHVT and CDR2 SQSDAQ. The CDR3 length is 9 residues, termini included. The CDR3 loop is CASSLEGGL.

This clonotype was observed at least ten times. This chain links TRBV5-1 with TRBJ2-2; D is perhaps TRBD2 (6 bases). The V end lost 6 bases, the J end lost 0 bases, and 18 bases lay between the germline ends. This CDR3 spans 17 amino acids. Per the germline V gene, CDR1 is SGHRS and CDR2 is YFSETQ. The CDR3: CASTSGVGYPNTGELFF. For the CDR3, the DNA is TGCGCCAGCACCTCGGGGGTCGGGTACCCGAACACCGGGGAGCTGTTTTTT.

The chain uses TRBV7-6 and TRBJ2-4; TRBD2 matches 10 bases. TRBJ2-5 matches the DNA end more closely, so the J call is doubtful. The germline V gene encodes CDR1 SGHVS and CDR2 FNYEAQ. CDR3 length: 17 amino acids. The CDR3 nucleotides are TGTGCCAGCAGCCCCCTAGCGGGAGAGGTCCGGGAAGAGACCCAGTACTTC. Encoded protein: CASSPLAGEVREETQYF.

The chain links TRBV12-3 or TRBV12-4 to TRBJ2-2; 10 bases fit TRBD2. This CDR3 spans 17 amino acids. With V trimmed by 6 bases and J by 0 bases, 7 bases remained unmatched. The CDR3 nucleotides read TGTGCCAGCAGGATTAGCGGGAGGTACGCGAACACCGGGGAGCTGTTTTTT. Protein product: CASRISGRYANTGELFF.

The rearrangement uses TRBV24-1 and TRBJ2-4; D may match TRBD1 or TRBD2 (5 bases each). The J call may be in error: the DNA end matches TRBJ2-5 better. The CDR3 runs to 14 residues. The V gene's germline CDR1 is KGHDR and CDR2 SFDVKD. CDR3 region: CATSETGTGETQYF. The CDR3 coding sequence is TGTGCCACCAGTGAGACCGGGACCGGAGAGACCCAGTACTTC.